This T cell receptor beta chain was identified in a study of CD8+CD57+ T cells in acquired aplastic anemia (dated by TCRdb to 2017 to 2018). Context from the whole study: DNA extracted from sorted CD4+ and CD8+ cells had a mean of around 3 ug, with a range of about 0.2 to 30 ug. CD8+CD57+ expansion was defined as frequency above the mean frequency observed in healthy subjects. Overall study outcomes, separate from this receptor: Patients and healthy controls showed no significant difference in CD8+ Simpson's diversity (P=0.060). Roughly 29 CD8+ CDR3 sequences were found in both patients and controls but appeared to be highly expressed in patients and within the immunodominant clones of the patients.

The CDR3 contains 13 residues, cysteine and phenylalanine counted. The kept DNA is CDR3 alone, 39 bases in frame from the first base. Trimming takes 3 bases from V and 4 bases from J, and the germline ends sit 12 bases apart. CDR1 and CDR2 are read off the germline V gene (reference sequence) as DFQATT and SNEGSKA. Profiling of TCR beta VDJ combinations and CDR3 sequences used genomic DNA as the template. An Illumina HiSeq 2000 was used for TCR repertoire sequencing. Per the source publication's procedure: TRBV/TRBJ rearrangement plots, CDR3 size and DJ length profiles, and Simpson's diversity index were used to assess repertoires. The most abundant DNA sequence in the deep sequencing data was defined as the immunodominant clone. CDR3 amino acid sequences were checked for sharing between subjects and were compared against published repertoires and the VDJdb database. TCRdb reprocessed the public reads (quality trimming at Q25 with fastp, clone calling with MiXCR) and kept in-frame beta chains. Every entry covers one CDR3 protein and lists the most common genes and DNA from its rows. The V and J calls here are based on TCRdb, not the publication. The sample profile shows roughly 180,000 distinct CDR3 sequences; 50% to 65% of them were found once. The ten largest clones capture under 55% of the sample.

Comment on this clonotype: Its target antigen remains unknown. Within one base of it there is no much larger clone, and no base qualities were kept.

Flow cytometry had shown CD8+CD57+ cell expansion in the patients selected for sequencing. All patients had severe acquired aplastic anemia diagnosed by International Study of Aplastic Anemia and Agranulocytosis and Camitta criteria. No patient had received any therapy when blood was sampled. The study deep-sequenced TCR repertoires of sorted CD4+ and CD8+ blood T cells from severe aplastic anemia patients and healthy subjects. Patients were enrolled in the USA under clinicaltrials.gov protocols 00001620, 01623167, 00001397, 00071045, 00081523 and 00961064. Ficoll-Paque density gradient centrifugation was used to isolate peripheral blood mononuclear cells. Before DNA was extracted, CD4+ and CD8+ T cells were sorted using either FACS or magnetic beads.

The TCR originated in a human donor with aplastic anemia. Recombination connected TRBV20-1 to TRBJ1-2; the D gene is perhaps TRBD1, from 5 matching bases. The sample was sorted CD4+, CD8+, or CD8+CD57+ T cells (not recorded which) from PBMCs. The CDR3 protein sequence reads: CSARVAGGYGYTF. The sequenced DNA: TGCAGTGCTAGGGTGGCGGGGGGCTATGGCTACACCTTC.